This note documents a single T cell receptor beta chain sequence. Its antigen is not identified. This record comes from a study of identifying expanded T cells in peripheral blood. Findings and limits, study-wide: Over about two and four weeks, about 15 and 19 clones changed, versus roughly 1.2 between replicates.

Germline loops: CDR1 SGHTA, CDR2 FQGNSA. V lost 4 bases to trimming and J lost 1 base; unmatched junction nucleotides: 6. The CDR3 is 15 residues long. TCRdb's table, derived via immunoSEQ multiplex PCR, lists solely in-frame clones and lacks some. Of 50,000 to 65,000 clones in the sample, about 80% were seen once. V and J are TRBV7-2 and TRBJ2-5; 7 nucleotides match TRBD2. The source of this sequence is a person between 18 and 69 years old in good health. The sample consisted of blood. CDR3 sequence (DNA): TGTGCCAGCAGCTGGTGGGGACTACCCCAAGAGACCCAGTACTTC. The encoded protein is CASSWWGLPQETQYF.